The T cell receptor (beta chain) described here comes from a study of blood T cells in healthy people across ages. With a J-beta primer mix and a sample-barcoded 5' primer, a second PCR ran about 6 to 11 cycles. Samples each returned at least 3 million CDR3-containing paired-end reads. TCRdb called the 5' RACE reads again in MiXCR, with one record for every CDR3 protein. The data contain over 300,000 distinct CDR3 sequences, about 49% of them singletons. Peripheral blood was drawn, around 9.5 milliliters per donor. The trim removed 0 bases at V and 0 bases at J, leaving 7 bases unmatched. CDR1 is SGHRS and CDR2 is YFSETQ in the germline V gene. This CDR3 comprises 17 residues.

Sample: blood. This rearrangement joins TRBV5-1 to TRBJ2-7; 9 nucleotides agree with TRBD1. This receptor was obtained from a man in his sixties in good health. CDR3 in DNA: TGCGCCAGCAGCTTGGGGGGACAGGGTTCCAGCTCCTACGAGCAGTACTTC. It codes for CASSLGGQGSSSYEQYF.